Listed below are T cell receptor beta chains from one sample, sequenced in a study of CD8+CD57+ T cells in acquired aplastic anemia. From the reads, TCRdb called clonotypes with MiXCR, one entry per CDR3 protein. Of a few hundred thousand distinct CDR3 sequences listed, around 49% are singletons. Input material: sorted CD4+, CD8+, or CD8+CD57+ T cells (not recorded which) from PBMCs. These receptors all come from a human donor with aplastic anemia. Each CDR3 is given with its conserved first and last residue.

TRBV2 CASRPGRWFETLHF
TRBV25-1 CASGMFSTDTQCF
TRBV11-2 CASSFAGDYEQYF
TRBV5-1 CASSLGGGSSQPQHF
TRBV7-9 CASNYSGGLNSPLHF
TRBV11-2 CASSPQGQGEDYEQYF
TRBV9 CASSDTGASYNEQFF
TRBV5-1 CASRFQGGNTDTQYF
TRBV20-1 CSARGQGLDQPQHF
TRBV4-1 CASSQATGQTNSPLHF
TRBV20-1 CSARVLSTDTQYF
TRBV7-9 CASSLGASGSSGANVLTF
TRBV2 CASNTLPGLAGSSYNEQFF
TRBV19 CASSATGSYGYTF
TRBV5-8 CASSFRGSHEQFF
TRBV7-2 CASSLTELPFNEQFF
TRBV15 CATSRRNRDYNEQFF
TRBV2 CASTEGHSPLHF
TRBV7-6 CANRGSGGQETQYF
TRBV6-5 CASSKDVVGTEAFF
TRBV5-1 CASSNGRDYGYTF
TRBV7-9 CASSFTTSYEQYF
TRBV10-2 CASKDYNSPLHF
TRBV15 CATSRGGAQETQYF
TRBV7-9 CASSLEGWRLSSYEQYF
TRBV7-9 CASSYQGENSPLHF
TRBV7-9 CASSLPPRRLETYGYTF
TRBV7-2 CASSSYMDDEQYF
TRBV19 CASSIPAGPQHF
TRBV19 CASSSSRDRGPYEQYF
TRBV19 CASTLLGARYSNQPQHF
TRBV24-1 CATSDGTVDEQFF
TRBV4-1 CASSQGHGDNYGYTF
TRBV20-1 CSASPRVGQPQHF
TRBV15 CATSRDEGNYEQYF
TRBV24-1 CATSEGAYEQYF
TRBV7-8 CASSYQGQGNQPQHF
TRBV6-1 CASSEGSGNTEAFF
TRBV7-6 CASSHPGQFDEQYF
TRBV10-1 CASSASGTGGFNQPQHF
TRBV10-3 CATGIGRAEASF
TRBV19 CASSQAGGDFGYNSPLHF
TRBV6-1 CATLEQGLATGELFF
TRBV12-3/TRBV12-4 CASSSGTAKNIQYF
TRBV2 CASSSEGINYGYTF
TRBV6-2/TRBV6-3 CASSYGDRSYEQYF
TRBV4-3 CASSLDHEQFF
TRBV7-9 CASRYLTYGETQYF
TRBV3-1 CASSPHSGRLAGANVLTF
TRBV20-1 CSASQGGVEQYF
TRBV10-3 CASKSSGADNTSTDTQYF
TRBV9 CASSVAWGETQYF
TRBV25-1 CASSFRGPNYGYTF
TRBV7-9 CASSPAGTSQNEQFF
TRBV25-1 CASRSGWGNQPQHF
TRBV9 CASSVDLGSYGYTF
TRBV7-9 CASSLDPTGGTQYF
TRBV7-2 CASSPGLGNTIYF
TRBV19 CASTVGPNYGYTF
TRBV27 CASSLGTLPTGELFF